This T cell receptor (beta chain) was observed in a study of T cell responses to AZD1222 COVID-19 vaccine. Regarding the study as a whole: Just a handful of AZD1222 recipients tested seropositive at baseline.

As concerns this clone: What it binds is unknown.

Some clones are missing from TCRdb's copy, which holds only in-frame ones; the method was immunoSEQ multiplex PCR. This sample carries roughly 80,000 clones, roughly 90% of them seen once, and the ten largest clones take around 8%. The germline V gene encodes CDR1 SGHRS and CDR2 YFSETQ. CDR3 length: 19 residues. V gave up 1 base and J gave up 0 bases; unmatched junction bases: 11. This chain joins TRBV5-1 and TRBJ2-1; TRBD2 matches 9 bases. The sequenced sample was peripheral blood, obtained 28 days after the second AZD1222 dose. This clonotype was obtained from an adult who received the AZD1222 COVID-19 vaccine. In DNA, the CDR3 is TGCGCCAGCAGCTTGCGGCCGATACCTAGCGGGGACTCCTACAATGAGCAGTTCTTC. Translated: CASSLRPIPSGDSYNEQFF. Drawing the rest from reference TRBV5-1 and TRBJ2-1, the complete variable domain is KAGVTQTPRYLIKTRGQQVTLSCSPISGHRSVSWYQQTPGQGLQFLFEYFSETQRNKGNFPGRFSGRQFSNSRSEMNVSTLELGDSALYLCASSLRPIPSGDSYNEQFFGPGTRLTVL.